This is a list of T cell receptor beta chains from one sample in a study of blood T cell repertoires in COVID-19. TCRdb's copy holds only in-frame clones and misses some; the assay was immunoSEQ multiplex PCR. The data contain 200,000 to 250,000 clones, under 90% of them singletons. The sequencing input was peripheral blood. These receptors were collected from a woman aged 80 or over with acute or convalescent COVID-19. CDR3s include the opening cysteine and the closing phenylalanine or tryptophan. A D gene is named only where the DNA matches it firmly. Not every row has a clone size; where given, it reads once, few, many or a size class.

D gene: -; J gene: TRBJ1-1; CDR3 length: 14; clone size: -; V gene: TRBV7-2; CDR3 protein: CASSWDGGIAEAFF; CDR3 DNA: TGTGCCAGCAGCTGGGACGGGGGGATCGCTGAAGCTTTCTTT
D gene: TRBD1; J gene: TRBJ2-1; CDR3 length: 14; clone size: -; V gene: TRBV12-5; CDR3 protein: CASGLVPDRVEQFF; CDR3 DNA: TGTGCTAGTGGTTTGGTACCGGACAGGGTTGAGCAGTTCTTC
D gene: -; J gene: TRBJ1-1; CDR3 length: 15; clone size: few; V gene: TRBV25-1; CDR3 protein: CASSEYGVIGAEAFF; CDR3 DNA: TGTGCCAGCAGTGAATATGGGGTGATAGGGGCTGAAGCTTTCTTT
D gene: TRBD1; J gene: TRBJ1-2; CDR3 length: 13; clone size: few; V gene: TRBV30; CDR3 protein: CAGGWTGPYGYTF; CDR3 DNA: TGTGCCGGAGGGTGGACAGGGCCCTATGGCTACACCTTC
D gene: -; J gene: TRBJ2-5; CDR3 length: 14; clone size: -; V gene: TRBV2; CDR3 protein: CASGRRTEQETQYF; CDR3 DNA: TGTGCCAGCGGCAGAAGGACAGAGCAAGAGACCCAGTACTTC
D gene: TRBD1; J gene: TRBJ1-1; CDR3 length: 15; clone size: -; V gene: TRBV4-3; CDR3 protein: CASSQDREPSTEAFF; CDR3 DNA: TGCGCCAGCAGCCAGGACAGGGAACCGTCCACTGAAGCTTTCTTT
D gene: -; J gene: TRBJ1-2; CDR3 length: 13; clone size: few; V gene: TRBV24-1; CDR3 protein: CATSGPGNYGYTF; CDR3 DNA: TGTGCCACCAGTGGACCCGGGAACTATGGCTACACCTTC
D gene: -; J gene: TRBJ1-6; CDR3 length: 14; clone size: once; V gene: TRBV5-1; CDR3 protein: CASSLENGISPLHF; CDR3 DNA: TGCGCCAGCAGCTTGGAAAACGGGATATCACCCCTCCACTTT
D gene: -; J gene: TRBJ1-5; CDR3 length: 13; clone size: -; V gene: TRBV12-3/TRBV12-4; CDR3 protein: CASRARANQPQHF; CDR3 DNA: TGTGCCAGCAGGGCCAGGGCGAATCAGCCCCAGCATTTT
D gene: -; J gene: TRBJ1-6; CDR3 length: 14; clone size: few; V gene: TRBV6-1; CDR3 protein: CASSEQKSGSPLHF; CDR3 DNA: TGTGCCAGCAGTGAACAGAAATCGGGTTCACCCCTCCACTTT
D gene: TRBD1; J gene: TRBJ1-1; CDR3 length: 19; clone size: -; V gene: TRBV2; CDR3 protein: CASSESLYGTGGLNTEAFF; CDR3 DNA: TGTGCCAGCAGTGAAAGTCTTTATGGGACAGGTGGTTTGAACACTGAAGCTTTCTTT
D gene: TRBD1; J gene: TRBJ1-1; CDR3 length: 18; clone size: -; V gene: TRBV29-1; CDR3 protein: CSVVLRGQVTGGGTEAFF; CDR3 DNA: TGCAGCGTTGTACTAAGGGGTCAGGTTACAGGGGGCGGCACTGAAGCTTTCTTT
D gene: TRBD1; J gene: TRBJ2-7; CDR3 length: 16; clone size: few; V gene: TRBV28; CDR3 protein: CASSLEWTGENREQYF; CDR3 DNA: TGTGCCAGCAGTTTGGAATGGACAGGGGAGAATCGGGAGCAGTACTTC
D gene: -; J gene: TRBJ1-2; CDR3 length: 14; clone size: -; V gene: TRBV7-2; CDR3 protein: CASSLDRTAYGYTF; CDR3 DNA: TGTGCCAGCAGCTTAGATAGGACAGCCTATGGCTACACCTTC
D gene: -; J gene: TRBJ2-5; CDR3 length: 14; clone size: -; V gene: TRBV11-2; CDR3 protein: CASSPGLASRAQYF; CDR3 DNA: TGTGCCAGCAGCCCGGGACTCGCTAGCAGGGCCCAGTACTTC
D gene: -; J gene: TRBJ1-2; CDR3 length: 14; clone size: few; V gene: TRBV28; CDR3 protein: CASSLPNSDYGYTF; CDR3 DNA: TGTGCCAGCAGCCTCCCCAATTCGGACTATGGCTACACCTTC
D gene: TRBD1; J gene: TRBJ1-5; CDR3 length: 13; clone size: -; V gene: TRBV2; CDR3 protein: CASRGQGNQPQHF; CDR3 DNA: TGTGCCAGCAGGGGACAGGGGAATCAGCCCCAGCATTTT
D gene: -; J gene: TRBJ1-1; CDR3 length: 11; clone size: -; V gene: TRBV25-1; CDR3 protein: CASRVNTEAFF; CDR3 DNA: TGTGCCAGCCGAGTGAACACTGAAGCTTTCTTT
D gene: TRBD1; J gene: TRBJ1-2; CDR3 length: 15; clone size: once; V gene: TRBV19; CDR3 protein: CASRPDRGAVYGYTF; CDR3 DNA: TGTGCCAGTAGACCAGACAGGGGGGCTGTCTATGGCTACACCTTC
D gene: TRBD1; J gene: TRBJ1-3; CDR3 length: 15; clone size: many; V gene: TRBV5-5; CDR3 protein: CASSSTGGEGIPIYF; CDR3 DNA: TGTGCCAGCAGCTCGACAGGGGGCGAAGGTATACCCATATATTTT
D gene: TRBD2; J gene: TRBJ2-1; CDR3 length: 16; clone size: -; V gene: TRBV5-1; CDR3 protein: CASSLGRGLTYNEQFF; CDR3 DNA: TGCGCCAGCAGCTTAGGGCGGGGGTTAACCTACAATGAGCAGTTCTTC
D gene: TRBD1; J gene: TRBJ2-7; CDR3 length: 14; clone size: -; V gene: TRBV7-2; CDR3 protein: CASSLHRDSHEQYF; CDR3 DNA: TGTGCCAGCAGCCTTCACCGGGACAGCCACGAGCAGTACTTC
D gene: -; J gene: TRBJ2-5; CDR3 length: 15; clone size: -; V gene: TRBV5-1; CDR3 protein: CASSLVASSRETQYF; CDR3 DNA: TGCGCCAGCAGCTTGGTGGCTAGCAGCAGGGAGACCCAGTACTTC
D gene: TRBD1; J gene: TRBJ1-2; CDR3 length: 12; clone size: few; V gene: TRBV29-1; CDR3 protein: CSAVDRRYGYTF; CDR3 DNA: TGCAGCGCAGTGGACAGGCGATATGGCTACACCTTC
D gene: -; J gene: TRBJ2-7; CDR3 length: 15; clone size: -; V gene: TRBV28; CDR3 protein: CASSPPRDSIYEQYF; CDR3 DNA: TGTGCCAGCAGTCCTCCCCGGGACTCGATATACGAGCAGTACTTC